The rows below give T cell receptor beta chains drawn from one sample of a study of cytomegalovirus exposure and HLA in healthy donors. Clones were sequenced by immunoSEQ multiplex PCR, and TCRdb holds only the in-frame ones, with some missing. The table records some 140,000 clones, 65% to 80% of them present only once. Source material: PBMCs. Receptor source: a man aged 40-55 years in good health and CMV-seropositive. Each CDR3 is given with its conserved first and last residue. A D gene is named only where the DNA matches it firmly. The size entry is marked missing in some rows and otherwise reads once, few, many or a size class.

V	length	D	size	J	CDR3	DNA
TRBV19	14	TRBD2	-	TRBJ2-3	CASSGGLETDTQYF	TGTGCCAGTAGTGGGGGACTAGAGACAGATACGCAGTATTTT
TRBV28	14	-	-	TRBJ1-1	CASKGIHPNTEAFF	TGTGCCAGCAAGGGGATACACCCGAACACTGAAGCTTTCTTT
TRBV5-1	14	TRBD1	-	TRBJ1-2	CASSLGTGGYGYTF	TGCGCCAGCAGCTTGGGGACAGGGGGCTATGGCTACACCTTC
TRBV19	13	TRBD1	-	TRBJ2-2	CASRDRGTGELFF	TGTGCCAGTAGGGACAGGGGCACCGGGGAGCTGTTTTTT
TRBV27	16	-	-	TRBJ2-2	CASRRRTESPTGELFF	TGTGCCAGCAGACGAAGGACAGAATCTCCCACCGGGGAGCTGTTTTTT
TRBV6-5	13	-	-	TRBJ2-7	CASSFQESYEQYF	TGTGCCAGCAGTTTCCAGGAATCCTACGAGCAGTACTTC
TRBV2	14	-	-	TRBJ2-2	CASIPLRGTGELFF	TGTGCCAGCATCCCCCTGCGGGGAACCGGGGAGCTGTTTTTT
TRBV5-4	15	TRBD1	once	TRBJ2-5	CASSRDTGVQETQYF	TGTGCCAGCAGCCGCGACACAGGGGTTCAAGAGACCCAGTACTTC
TRBV10-3	17	TRBD2	-	TRBJ2-2	CAIRGTSGRMGTGELFF	TGTGCCATCAGGGGGACTAGCGGGAGAATGGGCACCGGGGAGCTGTTTTTT
TRBV30	13	-	-	TRBJ1-4	CAGTRGGSEKLFF	TGTGCCGGGACGCGGGGGGGGTCTGAAAAACTGTTTTTT
TRBV2	15	-	few	TRBJ2-1	CASYHELHRSNEQFF	TGTGCCTCTTACCACGAACTTCACAGAAGCAATGAGCAGTTCTTC
TRBV7-9	15	-	few	TRBJ2-7	CSSSFGRYKSYEQYF	TGTTCCAGCAGCTTTGGGAGGTACAAATCCTACGAGCAGTACTTC
TRBV5-1	13	-	-	TRBJ2-7	CASSLAGRHEQYF	TGCGCCAGCAGCTTGGCAGGGCGGCACGAGCAGTACTTC
TRBV6-5	15	TRBD2	-	TRBJ2-7	CASSYLTSGRGEQYF	TGTGCCAGCAGTTACCTGACTAGCGGGAGGGGCGAGCAGTACTTC
TRBV27	12	-	-	TRBJ2-3	CASSSRLDTQYF	TGTGCCAGCAGTTCCCGTCTAGACACGCAGTATTTT
TRBV2	19	TRBD2	-	TRBJ2-5	CASRTGGLAGDPTQETQYF	TGTGCCAGCAGGACCGGCGGACTAGCGGGAGACCCGACTCAAGAGACCCAGTACTTC
TRBV29-1	16	TRBD1	-	TRBJ1-1	CSVVLGYRGLNTEAFF	TGCAGCGTTGTTCTAGGGTACAGGGGGCTGAACACTGAAGCTTTCTTT
TRBV10-2	14	-	-	TRBJ2-5	CASRILGGAETQYF	TGCGCCAGCCGAATATTGGGGGGAGCAGAGACCCAGTACTTC
TRBV6-1	13	-	-	TRBJ1-5	CASHWHSNQPQHF	TGTGCCAGCCATTGGCATAGCAATCAGCCCCAGCATTTT
TRBV10-1	12	-	few	TRBJ1-1	CASSRYGTEAFF	TGCGCCAGCAGCAGGTATGGCACTGAAGCTTTCTTT
TRBV23-1	17	-	few	TRBJ2-1	CASSQADSPTGYNEQFF	TGCGCCAGCAGTCAAGCGGACTCGCCGACGGGCTACAATGAGCAGTTCTTC
TRBV11-2	15	-	-	TRBJ2-7	CASSLVGTFSGEQYF	TGTGCCAGCAGCTTAGTAGGGACCTTTAGCGGCGAGCAGTACTTC
TRBV6-1	16	TRBD1	-	TRBJ1-1	CASSVTQQGIHTEAFF	TGTGCCAGCAGTGTAACACAACAGGGGATTCACACTGAAGCTTTCTTT
TRBV7-9	16	-	-	TRBJ2-3	CASSHSSGGGTDTQYF	TGTGCCAGCAGCCACTCTAGCGGAGGGGGGACAGATACGCAGTATTTT
TRBV10-1	15	TRBD1	-	TRBJ2-2	CASSQGQGWTGELFF	TGCGCCAGCAGTCAGGGACAGGGCTGGACCGGGGAGCTGTTTTTT
TRBV19	14	TRBD2	-	TRBJ2-1	CASSSSGSGNEQFF	TGTGCCAGTAGTAGTAGCGGGAGTGGTAATGAGCAGTTCTTC
TRBV13	18	TRBD1	-	TRBJ1-3	CASSGRDSGLSSGNTIYF	TGTGCCAGCAGCGGACGGGACAGTGGACTCTCCTCTGGAAACACCATATATTTT
TRBV4-2	17	TRBD1	-	TRBJ1-4	CASSQEAGGLTNEKLFF	TGTGCCAGCAGCCAAGAGGCAGGGGGCCTCACTAATGAAAAACTGTTTTTT
TRBV19	14	-	-	TRBJ2-7	CASSIAGESYEQYF	TGTGCCAGTAGTATAGCTGGAGAATCCTACGAGCAGTACTTC
TRBV7-2	17	TRBD2	-	TRBJ2-7	CASSGNGLGGSPYEQYF	TGTGCCAGCAGCGGTAATGGGTTGGGCGGGAGCCCCTACGAGCAGTACTTC
TRBV2	14	-	-	TRBJ2-7	CASSERGKVYEQYF	TGTGCCAGCAGTGAAAGGGGGAAGGTCTACGAGCAGTACTTC
TRBV7-2	14	-	-	TRBJ2-5	CASSLAGTQETQYF	TGTGCCAGCAGCTTAGCTGGGACACAAGAGACCCAGTACTTC
TRBV19	13	-	-	TRBJ2-5	CASRGGTRETQYF	TGTGCCAGTAGGGGGGGGACACGCGAGACCCAGTACTTC
TRBV11-3	14	-	-	TRBJ1-2	CASSLDRGGQGYTF	TGTGCCAGCAGCTTAGATAGAGGTGGTCAAGGCTACACCTTC
TRBV5-1	14	-	-	TRBJ2-7	CASKTRDSTYEQYF	TGCGCCAGCAAGACCCGGGACTCTACCTACGAGCAGTACTTC
TRBV20-1	11	TRBD2	-	TRBJ2-1	CSAPTSIEQFF	TGCAGTGCGCCGACTAGCATTGAGCAGTTCTTC
TRBV5-6	15	-	once	TRBJ2-7	CASSLGLVASYEQYF	TGTGCCAGCAGCTTGGGGCTGGTAGCCTCCTACGAGCAGTACTTC
TRBV19	16	TRBD1	-	TRBJ1-1	CASSMAGGGWNTEAFF	TGTGCCAGTAGTATGGCAGGGGGCGGCTGGAACACTGAAGCTTTCTTT
TRBV5-1	17	TRBD1	-	TRBJ1-1	CASSWDTGERPNTEAFF	TGCGCCAGCAGCTGGGATACAGGGGAGCGCCCGAACACTGAAGCTTTCTTT
TRBV29-1	15	-	-	TRBJ2-7	CSVEFGQTANYEQYF	TGCAGCGTTGAGTTTGGGCAGACAGCAAACTACGAGCAGTACTTC
TRBV7-6	17	-	-	TRBJ1-1	CASSWGVRAELNTEAFF	TGTGCCAGCAGCTGGGGGGTGAGGGCAGAACTAAACACTGAAGCTTTCTTT
TRBV6-5	13	-	few	TRBJ1-2	CASAGGRVYGYTF	TGTGCCAGCGCGGGAGGTAGGGTCTATGGCTACACCTTC
TRBV2	16	TRBD2	-	TRBJ2-5	CAGSEGLAGGWETQYF	TGTGCCGGCAGCGAAGGACTAGCGGGAGGTTGGGAGACCCAGTACTTC
TRBV4-1	16	-	-	TRBJ1-4	CASSQEVQRSNEKLFF	TGCGCCAGCAGCCAAGAGGTACAGAGAAGTAATGAAAAACTGTTTTTT
TRBV6-1	14	TRBD1	-	TRBJ1-2	CASSEGTGGYGYTF	TGTGCCAGCAGTGAAGGGACAGGGGGCTATGGCTACACCTTC
TRBV30	14	-	-	TRBJ1-6	CAWSGGGPNSPLHF	TGTGCCTGGAGCGGGGGAGGACCCAATTCACCCCTCCACTTT
TRBV5-1	18	TRBD2	-	TRBJ2-7	CASSPISGLAGDGYEQYF	TGCGCCAGCAGCCCGATATCGGGACTAGCGGGAGATGGGTACGAGCAGTACTTC
TRBV7-9	15	TRBD2	-	TRBJ2-7	CASSLWGGEDYEQYF	TGTGCCAGCAGCTTATGGGGGGGGGAGGACTACGAGCAGTACTTC